Listed below are T cell receptor beta chains from one sample, sequenced in a study of OX40 agonist ivuxolimab in advanced cancers. Only in-frame clones appear in the TCRdb table, and some are missing; sequencing was by immunoSEQ multiplex PCR. This table has tens of thousands of clones, approximately 80% appearing once. Sequenced material: CD4+ or CD8+ T cells sorted from blood, taken in a trial of the OX40 agonist ivuxolimab. These receptors originate from an adult with an advanced solid tumor such as melanoma, head and neck, liver or kidney cancer. CDR3s include the opening cysteine and the closing phenylalanine or tryptophan. The D gene is left open where the match is weak. Not every row has a clone size; where given, it reads once, few, many or a size class.

clone_size: NA
v_call: TRBV2
d_call: NA
j_call: TRBJ1-3
cdr3_nt: TGTGCCAGCAGCGAAGACAACACTTACTCTGGAAACACCATATATTTT
cdr3_aa: CASSEDNTYSGNTIYF

clone_size: NA
v_call: TRBV5-1
d_call: TRBD2
j_call: TRBJ2-1
cdr3_nt: TGCGCCAGCAGCTTGGCAGGGCTAGCGGGGTCCAATGAGCAGTTCTTC
cdr3_aa: CASSLAGLAGSNEQFF

clone_size: NA
v_call: TRBV5-1
d_call: NA
j_call: TRBJ1-2
cdr3_nt: TGCGCCAGCAGATATTCTTACGAGGGTGGCTACACCTTC
cdr3_aa: CASRYSYEGGYTF

clone_size: NA
v_call: TRBV30
d_call: NA
j_call: TRBJ2-7
cdr3_nt: TGTGCCTGGACAGGGACTGGGAGCTCCTACGAGCAGTACTTC
cdr3_aa: CAWTGTGSSYEQYF

clone_size: once
v_call: TRBV9
d_call: TRBD1
j_call: TRBJ2-5
cdr3_nt: TGTGCCAGCAGCACCTACGACAGGGTTAAAGAGACCCAGTACTTC
cdr3_aa: CASSTYDRVKETQYF

clone_size: once
v_call: TRBV18
d_call: NA
j_call: TRBJ2-3
cdr3_nt: TGTGCCAGCTCACCCATGGCTAGCGCGAACACAGATACGCAGTATTTT
cdr3_aa: CASSPMASANTDTQYF

clone_size: NA
v_call: TRBV5-1
d_call: TRBD1
j_call: TRBJ2-3
cdr3_nt: TGCGCCAGCAGGGCTGGGACAGGGGAAGCAGATACGCAGTATTTT
cdr3_aa: CASRAGTGEADTQYF

clone_size: NA
v_call: TRBV7-8
d_call: TRBD1
j_call: TRBJ1-6
cdr3_nt: TGTGCCAGCAGTACGGACAGGAAAAGCTCCTATAATTCACCCCTCCACTTT
cdr3_aa: CASSTDRKSSYNSPLHF

clone_size: NA
v_call: TRBV25-1
d_call: TRBD2
j_call: TRBJ2-2
cdr3_nt: TGTGCCAGCAGTGAACCCAAGGGATCGGGGGGGCACTCTGGGGAGCTGTTTTTT
cdr3_aa: CASSEPKGSGGHSGELFF

clone_size: NA
v_call: TRBV11-3
d_call: NA
j_call: TRBJ2-3
cdr3_nt: TGTGCCAGCAGTCCCACGGGGACCACAGATACGCAGTATTTT
cdr3_aa: CASSPTGTTDTQYF

clone_size: NA
v_call: TRBV27
d_call: TRBD1
j_call: TRBJ1-2
cdr3_nt: TGTGCCAGCAGCCGTAGGGGCAGGGGGCCCGATGGCTACACCTTC
cdr3_aa: CASSRRGRGPDGYTF

clone_size: NA
v_call: TRBV28
d_call: TRBD1
j_call: TRBJ2-4
cdr3_nt: TGTGCCAGCAGGCCCGGACAGGGCAGAGGGAACATTCAGTACTTC
cdr3_aa: CASRPGQGRGNIQYF

clone_size: few
v_call: TRBV7-2
d_call: NA
j_call: TRBJ1-1
cdr3_nt: TGTGCCAGCAGCTACGGGGAGTGGACTGAAGCTTTCTTT
cdr3_aa: CASSYGEWTEAFF

clone_size: NA
v_call: TRBV6-6
d_call: NA
j_call: TRBJ2-7
cdr3_nt: TGTGCCAGCGGTCCCAGGCAGGGCCGATACGAGCAGTACTTC
cdr3_aa: CASGPRQGRYEQYF

clone_size: NA
v_call: TRBV28
d_call: NA
j_call: TRBJ2-7
cdr3_nt: TGTGCCAGCAGTTTATTCCTCACCCTATCAACGACAAGCTCCTACGAGCAGTACTTC
cdr3_aa: CASSLFLTLSTTSSYEQYF

clone_size: NA
v_call: TRBV6-5
d_call: NA
j_call: TRBJ1-6
cdr3_nt: TGTGCCAGCAGTTTGGACAGTAATTCACCCCTCCACTTT
cdr3_aa: CASSLDSNSPLHF

clone_size: NA
v_call: TRBV7-9
d_call: TRBD2
j_call: TRBJ2-2
cdr3_nt: TGTGCCAGCAGCCAGGGACTAGGGCGGACCGGGGAGCTGTTTTTT
cdr3_aa: CASSQGLGRTGELFF

clone_size: NA
v_call: TRBV6-5
d_call: TRBD1
j_call: TRBJ2-1
cdr3_nt: TGTGCCAGCAGTCTCTTCGGGACAGGGGGCAGGGAGCAGTTCTTC
cdr3_aa: CASSLFGTGGREQFF

clone_size: NA
v_call: TRBV2
d_call: NA
j_call: TRBJ1-6
cdr3_nt: TGTGCCAGCAGTTCCCAGGGTCTGTTTTCACCCCTCCACTTT
cdr3_aa: CASSSQGLFSPLHF

clone_size: NA
v_call: TRBV7-7
d_call: NA
j_call: TRBJ2-1
cdr3_nt: TGTGCCAGCAGCCTTGGGTTGCAGGGTGGTAATGAGCAGTTCTTC
cdr3_aa: CASSLGLQGGNEQFF

clone_size: NA
v_call: TRBV28
d_call: TRBD1
j_call: TRBJ1-2
cdr3_nt: TGTGCCAGCACCCTAGGGACAGGGCCCAACTATGGCTACACCTTC
cdr3_aa: CASTLGTGPNYGYTF

clone_size: NA
v_call: TRBV6-1
d_call: TRBD1
j_call: TRBJ1-2
cdr3_nt: TGTGCCAGCAGTCTGGGACAGGACTTCTATGGCTACACCTTC
cdr3_aa: CASSLGQDFYGYTF

clone_size: NA
v_call: TRBV27
d_call: TRBD1
j_call: TRBJ2-1
cdr3_nt: TGTGCCAGCAGTTTCGACAGGGGGGAGTTCTTC
cdr3_aa: CASSFDRGEFF

clone_size: NA
v_call: TRBV12-5
d_call: NA
j_call: TRBJ2-3
cdr3_nt: TGTGCTAGTGGTTTGGACAGAACTAGCACAGATACGCAGTATTTT
cdr3_aa: CASGLDRTSTDTQYF

clone_size: NA
v_call: TRBV5-1
d_call: NA
j_call: TRBJ2-3
cdr3_nt: TGCGCCAGCAGCCACGGGACACGCGACACAGATACGCAGTATTTT
cdr3_aa: CASSHGTRDTDTQYF